One sample yielded the 2 T cell receptor beta chains listed below, sequenced in a study of OX40 agonist ivuxolimab in advanced cancers. Clones were sequenced by immunoSEQ multiplex PCR, and TCRdb holds only the in-frame ones, with some missing. The sample includes tens of thousands of clones, roughly 85% of them seen just once. The sequences come from CD4+ or CD8+ T cells sorted from blood, collected in a trial of the OX40 agonist ivuxolimab. The source of these receptors is an adult with an advanced solid tumor such as melanoma, head and neck, liver or kidney cancer.

This chain links TRBV18 with TRBJ1-1; a weak D match, TRBD1 (5 bases). This CDR3 is built from 16 residues. V lost 0 bases to trimming and J lost 4 bases, with 15 bases between them. Germline CDR1 and CDR2: KGHSH and LQKENI. The CDR3 reads CASSPPKIGAGTEAFF. The CDR3 DNA sequence: TGTGCCAGCTCACCACCAAAGATTGGGGCCGGCACTGAAGCTTTCTTT. Filled out from reference TRBV18 and TRBJ1-1, the complete variable domain reads NAGVMQNPRHLVRRRGQEARLRCSPMKGHSHVYWYRQLPEEGLKFMVYLQKENIIDESGMPKERFSAEFPKEGPSILRIQQVVRGDSAAYFCASSPPKIGAGTEAFFGQGTRLTVV.

This chain joins TRBV13 and TRBJ2-7; D possibly corresponds to TRBD1 (6 bases). The length of the CDR3 is 14 residues. CDR1 is PRHDT, CDR2 FYEKMQ, per germline (reference sequence). Trimming took off 5 bases at V and 6 bases at J, with 17 bases between the two ends. CDR3 bases: TGTGCCAGCAGCCCTGCTCACAGGGTCTCCGAGCAGTACTTC. Its protein product is CASSPAHRVSEQYF.